The text below deals with one TCR beta chain. It has no known antigen specificity. The record has no base qualities; no much larger clone is one base away. Enrolling through a virtual design, the prospective study's participants ranged in age from roughly 18 to 89 years and lived across roughly 24 United States geographic areas. In the prospective study, cohorts were assigned on the basis of participant-reported clinical history obtained from a screening survey and a study questionnaire. Recovered participants in ImmuneRACE Cohort 3 were defined by two consecutive negative NP/OP PCR tests, clearance by a healthcare professional, or resolution of symptoms. Each participant in the prospective study had whole blood, serum and a nasopharyngeal or oropharyngeal swab collected by mobile phlebotomists. Additional blood draws and questionnaires over a 2-month period could optionally be provided by prospective study participants. Prospective study blood samples were shipped either frozen or at room temperature before DNA extraction.

The sample comes from a study of blood T cell repertoires in COVID-19 (dated by TCRdb to about 2020). Some background on the complete study: Samples covering the acute and convalescent phases of COVID-19 were provided by collaborators in the United States, Italy and Spain. The material from the prospective study consisted of cDNA or gDNA derived from T cells, B-cell-depleted T cells, or PBMCs. The dataset comprised deeply sampled blood TCRbeta repertoires from subjects exposed to, actively infected with, or recovered from COVID-19. The repertoires were made available in a free public database intended to serve as a resource for research on the immune response to SARS-CoV-2. Samples were obtained from the ongoing ImmuneRACE study (first 160 participants) and from about 1,300 subjects provided by 6 global collaborators. A de-identified subject ID, COVID-19 status, age in years and sex were almost always included in the sample metadata. Where available, HLA class I and class II types were taken from metadata supplied by the sample provider and were not determined by assay-based typing.

TCRbeta CDR3 regions were amplified from genomic DNA using the immunoSEQ Assay, a bias-controlled multiplex PCR. The study's processing was this. Within the assay, amplification of reference gene primers was used to estimate how many nucleated cells each sample contained. Sequence reads were collapsed and filtered to measure the absolute abundance of every unique TCRbeta CDR3 rearrangement. For each sample, productive Simpson clonality was calculated as the square root of Simpson's diversity index across productive rearrangements. The source is immuneACCESS, and TCRdb retained only in-frame sequences with V and J called. Part of the clones is not carried over; for the studies checked, unresolved V genes explain less than half of this, and the remainder is unexplained. The DNA gave D and trimming, while V, J and clone size come from that table. The sample table records more than 250,000 clones; around 85% of these occur just once. The ten largest clones add up to 6% to 7% of the sample.

The cysteine opens and the phenylalanine closes a CDR3 of 17 amino acids. Only CDR3 DNA remains: 51 bases, in frame from the first base. Looking up the germline V gene yields CDR1 MNHEY and CDR2 SVGEGT. V has 1 base trimmed and J has 2 bases trimmed; junction bases matching no gene number 3. On the study overall, not on this receptor specifically: The quantity of clinical and demographic metadata differed by source and by participant and was supplied without curation.

The rearrangement joined TRBV6-2 or TRBV6-3 to TRBJ2-3; TRBD2 fits 13 bases in the junction. This clonotype was sampled from a woman aged 40 to 50 who had recovered from COVID-19. The sequencing sample was made of PBMCs or T cells enriched from blood (not recorded which). The sequence in DNA is TGTGCCAGCAGTTACTTGGGGACTAGCGGGGACACAGATACGCAGTATTTT. It encodes CASSYLGTSGDTDTQYF.